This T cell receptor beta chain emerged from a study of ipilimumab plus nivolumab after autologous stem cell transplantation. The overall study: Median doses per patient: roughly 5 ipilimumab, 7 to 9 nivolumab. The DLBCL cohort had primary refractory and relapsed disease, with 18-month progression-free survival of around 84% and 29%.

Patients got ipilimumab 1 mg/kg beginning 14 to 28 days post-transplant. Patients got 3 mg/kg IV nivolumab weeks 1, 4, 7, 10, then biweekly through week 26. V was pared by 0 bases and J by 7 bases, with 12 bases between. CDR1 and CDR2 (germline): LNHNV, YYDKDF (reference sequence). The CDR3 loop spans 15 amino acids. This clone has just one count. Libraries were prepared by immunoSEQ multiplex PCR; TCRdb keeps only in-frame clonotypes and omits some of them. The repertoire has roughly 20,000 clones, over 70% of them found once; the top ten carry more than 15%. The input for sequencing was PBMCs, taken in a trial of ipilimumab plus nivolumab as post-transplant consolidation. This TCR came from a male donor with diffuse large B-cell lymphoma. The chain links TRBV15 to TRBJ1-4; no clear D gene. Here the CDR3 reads CATSREAERREKLFF. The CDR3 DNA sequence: TGTGCCACCAGCAGAGAAGCCGAGAGGCGTGAAAAACTGTTTTTT. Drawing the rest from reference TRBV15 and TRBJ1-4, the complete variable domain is DAMVIQNPRYQVTQFGKPVTLSCSQTLNHNVMYWYQQKSSQAPKLLFHYYDKDFNNEADTPDNFQSRRPNTSFCFLDIRSPGLGDTAMYLCATSREAERREKLFFGSGTQLSVL.